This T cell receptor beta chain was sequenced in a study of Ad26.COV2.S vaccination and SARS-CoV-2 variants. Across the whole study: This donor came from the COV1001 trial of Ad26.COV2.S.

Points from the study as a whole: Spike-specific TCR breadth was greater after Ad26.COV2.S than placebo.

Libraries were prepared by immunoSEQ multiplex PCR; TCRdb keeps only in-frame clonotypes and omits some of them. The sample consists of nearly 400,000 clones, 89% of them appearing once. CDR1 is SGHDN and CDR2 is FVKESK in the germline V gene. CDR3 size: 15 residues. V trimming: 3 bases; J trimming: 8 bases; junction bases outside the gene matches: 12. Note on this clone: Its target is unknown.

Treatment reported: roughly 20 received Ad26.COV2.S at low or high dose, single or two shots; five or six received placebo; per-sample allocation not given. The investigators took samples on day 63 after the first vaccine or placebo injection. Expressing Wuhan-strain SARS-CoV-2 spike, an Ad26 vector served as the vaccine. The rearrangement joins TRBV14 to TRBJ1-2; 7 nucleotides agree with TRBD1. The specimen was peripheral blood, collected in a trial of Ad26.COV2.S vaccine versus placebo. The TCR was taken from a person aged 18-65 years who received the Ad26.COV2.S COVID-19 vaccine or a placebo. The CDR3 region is CASSHLPGQGEGYTF. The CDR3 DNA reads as TGTGCCAGCAGCCACCTCCCGGGTCAGGGGGAGGGCTACACCTTC.